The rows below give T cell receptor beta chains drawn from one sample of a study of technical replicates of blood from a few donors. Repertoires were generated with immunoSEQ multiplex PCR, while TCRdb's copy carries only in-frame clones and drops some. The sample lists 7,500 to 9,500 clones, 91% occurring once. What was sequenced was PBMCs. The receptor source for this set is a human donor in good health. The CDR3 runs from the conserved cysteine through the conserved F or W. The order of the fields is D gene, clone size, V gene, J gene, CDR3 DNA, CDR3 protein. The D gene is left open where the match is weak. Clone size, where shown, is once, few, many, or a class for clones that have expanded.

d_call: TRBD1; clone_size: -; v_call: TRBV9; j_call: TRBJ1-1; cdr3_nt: TGTGCCAGCAGCCCTGGCGGGACAGCAAACACTGAAGCTTTCTTT; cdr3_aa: CASSPGGTANTEAFF
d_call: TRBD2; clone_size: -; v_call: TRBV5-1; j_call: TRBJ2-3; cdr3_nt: TGCGCCAGCAGCGAGGGACTAGCGGTTAGCACAGATACGCAGTATTTT; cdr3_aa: CASSEGLAVSTDTQYF
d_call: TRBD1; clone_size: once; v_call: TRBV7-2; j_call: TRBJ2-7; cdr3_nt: TGTGCCAGCAGCTTGGGACAGACCTCCTACGAGCAGTACTTC; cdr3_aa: CASSLGQTSYEQYF
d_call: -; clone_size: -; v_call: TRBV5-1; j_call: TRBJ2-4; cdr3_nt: TGCGCCAGCAGCTACAGGGTTGGAGCGAACATTCAGTACTTC; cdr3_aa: CASSYRVGANIQYF
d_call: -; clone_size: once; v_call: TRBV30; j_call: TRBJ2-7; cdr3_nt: TGTGCCTGGAGTGTACGGGACTACGAGCAGTACTTC; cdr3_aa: CAWSVRDYEQYF
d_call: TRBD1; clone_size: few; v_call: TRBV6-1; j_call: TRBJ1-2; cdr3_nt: TGTGCCAGCAGGGACTACGACAGGGGCCCTTTAGGCTACACCTTC; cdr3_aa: CASRDYDRGPLGYTF
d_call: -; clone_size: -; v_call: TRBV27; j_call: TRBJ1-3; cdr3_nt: TGTGCCAGCAGCCCTGCGGCGGGGTCTGGAAACACCATATATTTT; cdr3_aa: CASSPAAGSGNTIYF
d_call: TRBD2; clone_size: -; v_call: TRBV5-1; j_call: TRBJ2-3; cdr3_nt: TGCGCCAGCCATCCCGGGGGGTCCACCGCAGATACGCAGTATTTT; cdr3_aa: CASHPGGSTADTQYF
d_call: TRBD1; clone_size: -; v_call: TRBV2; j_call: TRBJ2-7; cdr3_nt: TGTGCCACCAGGGGGACAGGGAGCCACGAGCAGTACTTC; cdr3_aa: CATRGTGSHEQYF
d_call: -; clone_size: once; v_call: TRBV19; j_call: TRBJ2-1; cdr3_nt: TGTGCCAGTAGTATGAGGTGGACAAATCCATTAGTGGGTGTTGAGCAGTTCTTC; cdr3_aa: CASSMRWTNPLVGVEQFF
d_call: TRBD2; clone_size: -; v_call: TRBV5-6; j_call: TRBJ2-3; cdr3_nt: TGTGCCAGCAGCACGACTAGCGGGAGTGCAGATACGCAGTATTTT; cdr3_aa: CASSTTSGSADTQYF
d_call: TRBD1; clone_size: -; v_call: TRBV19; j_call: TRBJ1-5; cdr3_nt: TGTGCCAGTAGACGTCAACTCGGACAGGAGCATAGCAATCAGCCCCAGCATTTT; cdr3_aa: CASRRQLGQEHSNQPQHF
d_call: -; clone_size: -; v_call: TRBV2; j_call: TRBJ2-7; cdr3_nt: TGTGCCAGCAAGGGGGGGGGCTCCTACGAGCAGTACTTC; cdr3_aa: CASKGGGSYEQYF
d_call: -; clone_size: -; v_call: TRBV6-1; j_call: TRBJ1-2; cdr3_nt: TGTGCCAGCAGTGAATCTTCTAGGGGACTCTATGGCTACACCTTC; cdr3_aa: CASSESSRGLYGYTF
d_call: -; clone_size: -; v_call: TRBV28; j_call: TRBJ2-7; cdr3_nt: TGTGCCAGCAGTTTAATTAGTCCCGGCGAGCAGTACTTC; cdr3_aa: CASSLISPGEQYF
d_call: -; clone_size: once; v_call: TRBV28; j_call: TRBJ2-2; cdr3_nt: TGTGCCAGCAGGGAGGGCCCTTACACCGGGGAGCTGTTTTTT; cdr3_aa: CASREGPYTGELFF
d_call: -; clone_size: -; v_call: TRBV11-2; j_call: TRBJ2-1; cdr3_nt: TGTGCCAGCAGCTTAGAACTCGACGGGGGAGACAATGAGCAGTTCTTC; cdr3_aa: CASSLELDGGDNEQFF
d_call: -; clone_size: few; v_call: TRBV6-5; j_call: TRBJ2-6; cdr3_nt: TGTGCCAGCAGTTACTTCGGGGCTGGGGCCAACGTCCTGACTTTC; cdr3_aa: CASSYFGAGANVLTF
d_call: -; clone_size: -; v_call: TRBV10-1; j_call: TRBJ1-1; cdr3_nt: TGCGCCAGCAGCGGGGGAGGGGCCGGCAACACTGAAGCTTTCTTT; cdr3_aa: CASSGGGAGNTEAFF
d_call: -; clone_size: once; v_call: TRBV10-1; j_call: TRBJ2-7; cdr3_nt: TGCGCCAGCAGTGATGGCCAGACCTACGAGCAGTACTTC; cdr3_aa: CASSDGQTYEQYF
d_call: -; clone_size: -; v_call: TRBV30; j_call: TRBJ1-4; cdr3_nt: TGTGCCTGGAGGCACAGGGCCTTTCGTGAAAAACTGTTTTTT; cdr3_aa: CAWRHRAFREKLFF
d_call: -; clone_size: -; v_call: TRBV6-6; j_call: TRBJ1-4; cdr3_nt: TGTGCCAGCAGTCCTTATGAAAAACTGTTTTTT; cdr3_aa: CASSPYEKLFF
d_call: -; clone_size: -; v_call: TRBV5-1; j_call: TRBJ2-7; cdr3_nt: TGCGCCAGCAGCTTGAGTGGGAGCGAGCAGTACTTC; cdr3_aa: CASSLSGSEQYF
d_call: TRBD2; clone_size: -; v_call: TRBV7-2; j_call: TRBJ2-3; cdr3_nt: TGTGCCAGCAGCTTCGCAACGGGAGGGGGGGATACGCAGTATTTT; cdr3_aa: CASSFATGGGDTQYF
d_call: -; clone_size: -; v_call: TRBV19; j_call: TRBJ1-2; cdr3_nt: TGTGCCTCCCATCGGGCTAACTATGGCTACACCTTC; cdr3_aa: CASHRANYGYTF
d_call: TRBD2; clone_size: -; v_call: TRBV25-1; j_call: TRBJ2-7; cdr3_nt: TGTGCCAGCAGTGACTCGACTAGCGGGCCATACGAGCAGTACTTC; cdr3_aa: CASSDSTSGPYEQYF